These 15 T cell receptor beta chains came from one sample sequenced in a study of blood T cell repertoires in COVID-19. Clones were read by immunoSEQ multiplex PCR, and TCRdb kept only the in-frame ones, dropping some. The repertoire includes some 100,000 clones, approximately 90% of them detected once, and over 7% sits in the top ten. Sequenced sample: peripheral blood. The receptors here all came from a human donor in a cohort sampled during active COVID-19.

The V gene is TRBV2, the J gene TRBJ1-6; a possible D gene is TRBD1 (6 bases). The CDR3 extends over 14 amino acids. Deletions cut 4 bases from V and 6 bases from J, with 10 bases between. Germline values: CDR1 SNHLY, CDR2 FYNNEI. CDR3 sequence reads: CASSGQVANSPLHF. For the CDR3, the DNA is TGTGCCAGCAGTGGACAGGTCGCTAATTCACCCCTCCACTTT.

This clone was counted once. The chain joins TRBV6-4 to TRBJ2-3, with D tentatively TRBD2 (5 bases). CDR3 length equals 16 residues. Germline lookup yields CDR1 MRHNA and CDR2 SNTAGT. V was shortened by 0 bases and J by 2 bases, with 12 bases between the two germline ends. The DNA for the CDR3 is TGTGCCAGCAGTGACTCGAAGGCCGGGGTCACAGATACGCAGTATTTT. Protein: CASSDSKAGVTDTQYF.

The chain links TRBV10-1 to TRBJ2-3; TRBD2 matches at 12 bases. The germline V gene has CDR1 WNHNN and CDR2 SYGVQD (reference sequence). The CDR3 has 15 amino acids. V trimming: 5 bases; J trimming: 2 bases; junction bases outside the gene matches: 2. This chain's CDR3 is CASSWTSGATDTQYF. In DNA form, the CDR3 reads TGCGCCAGCAGTTGGACTAGCGGGGCCACAGATACGCAGTATTTT.

This rearrangement joins TRBV6-1 to TRBJ2-6, with D perhaps TRBD1 (5 bases). Looked up from germline, CDR1 is MNHNS and CDR2 is SASEGT. Between the trimmed V and J ends, which lost 0 bases and 0 bases, there was a span of 15 bases. The CDR3 covers 19 residues. CDR3 sequence (DNA): TGTGCCAGCAGTGAAGCTCCCGGCAGGGTTGTCTCTGGGGCCAACGTCCTGACTTTC. This translates into CASSEAPGRVVSGANVLTF.

V is TRBV28 and J is TRBJ2-6, with TRBD1 matching over 8 bases. Trimming took 6 bases from V and 3 from J; bases not matched to a gene: 16. Germline V gene lookup returns CDR1 MDHEN and CDR2 SYDVKM. The CDR3 spans 19 residues. The CDR3 nucleotides read TGTGCCAGCAGCCCTTTTGGTACAGGGGGTGTATATGGGGCCAACGTCCTGACTTTC. It is translated as CASSPFGTGGVYGANVLTF.

V gene TRBV6-2 or TRBV6-3 combines with J gene TRBJ2-6; perhaps TRBD2 as D (5 bases). This CDR3 is 15 amino acids long. CDR1 is MNHEY and CDR2 is SVGEGT in the germline V gene. V was cut by 2 bases and J by 4 bases, with 9 bases left in between. CDR3 nucleotide sequence: TGTGCCAGCAGTTACCCGATAGCGGGGGCCAACGTCCTGACTTTC. Its translation is CASSYPIAGANVLTF.

The chain links TRBV18 to TRBJ2-1; 9 positions match TRBD1. The J segment lost 1 base and the V segment lost 4 bases, leaving 5 bases of the junction unmatched. Per the germline V gene, CDR1 is KGHSH and CDR2 is LQKENI. This CDR3 comprises 16 residues. In DNA, the CDR3 is TGTGCCAGCTCACTGGACAGGGGAAGATCCTACAATGAGCAGTTCTTC. Encoded protein: CASSLDRGRSYNEQFF.

The rearrangement links TRBV24-1 to TRBJ1-4; TRBD1 might be the D (6 bases). The CDR3 extends over 15 amino acids. The germline CDR1 and CDR2 sequences are KGHDR and SFDVKD. V was trimmed by 7 bases and J by 0 bases, leaving 11 bases between them. The CDR3 DNA reads as TGTGCCACCAGCGCCAGGGGTGCAACTAATGAAAAACTGTTTTTT. Translating gives CATSARGATNEKLFF.

The genes are TRBV7-9 and TRBJ2-7; D unclear. In germline, CDR1 is SEHNR, CDR2 FQNEAQ (reference sequence). V was clipped by 2 bases and J by 0 bases, with 14 bases between them. This CDR3 contains 16 residues. This CDR3 is CASSLKVGPGSYEQYF. In DNA, the CDR3 is TGTGCCAGCAGCTTAAAGGTGGGCCCTGGCTCCTACGAGCAGTACTTC. The full variable domain, with the rest looked up from reference TRBV7-9 and TRBJ2-7, is DTGVSQNPRHKITKRGQNVTFRCDPISEHNRLYWYRQTLGQGPEFLTYFQNEAQLEKSRLLSDRFSAERPKGSFSTLEIQRTEQGDSAMYLCASSLKVGPGSYEQYFGPGTRLTVT.

The rearrangement joins TRBV7-3 to TRBJ2-7; D might be TRBD2 (7 bases). V was clipped by 5 bases and J by 2 bases, with 28 bases between them. This CDR3 is 19 amino acids long. Germline-derived CDR1 and CDR2 are SGHTA and FQGTGA. This chain's CDR3 is CASSPHGPRGRGTPYEQYF. In nucleotides, the CDR3 is TGTGCCAGCAGCCCACATGGGCCACGGGGGCGGGGGACTCCCTACGAGCAGTACTTC.

V usage is TRBV9 and J usage is TRBJ2-1, with D perhaps TRBD2 (7 bases). CDR3 length: 18 residues. Germline V lookup: CDR1 SGDLS, CDR2 YYNGEE. V was pared by 0 bases and J by 3 bases, with 19 bases between. The CDR3 sequence is CASSVEGGLADYYNEQFF. The CDR3 DNA is TGTGCCAGCAGCGTAGAGGGGGGGCTAGCGGATTACTACAATGAGCAGTTCTTC. Based on the CDR3 plus reference TRBV9 and TRBJ2-1, the full variable domain is DSGVTQTPKHLITATGQRVTLRCSPRSGDLSVYWYQQSLDQGLQFLIQYYNGEERAKGNILERFSAQQFPDLHSELNLSSLELGDSALYFCASSVEGGLADYYNEQFFGPGTRLTVL.

The CDR3 sequence is CASSFGVPRSTEAFF. The CDR3 coding sequence is TGTGCCAGCAGCTTCGGAGTCCCAAGGAGCACTGAAGCTTTCTTT. The chain has TRBV13 and TRBJ1-1; D is unresolved. The CDR3 spans 15 residues. With 3 bases removed from V and 4 bases from J, the gap between germline ends came to 15 bases. CDR1 is PRHDT, CDR2 FYEKMQ, per germline (reference sequence).

The CDR3 DNA sequence: TGTGCCAGCAGCTTAGCGGGCCGAGCCTCTGGAAACACCATATATTTT. Its protein product is CASSLAGRASGNTIYF. The genes are TRBV7-8 and TRBJ1-3; the D is unclear. Trimming pared 0 bases from V and 0 bases from J, leaving 9 bases between. This CDR3 spans 16 amino acids. Germline CDR1 is SGHVS and CDR2 is FQNEAQ. The variable domain in full, completed from reference TRBV7-8 and TRBJ1-3, reads GAGVSQSPRYKVAKRGQDVALRCDPISGHVSLFWYQQALGQGPEFLTYFQNEAQLDKSGLPSDRFFAERPEGSVSTLKIQRTQQEDSAVYLCASSLAGRASGNTIYFGEGSWLTVV.

This chain connects TRBV2 to TRBJ1-4, with 8 positions matching TRBD1. CDR1 is SNHLY, CDR2 FYNNEI, per germline. The V segment lost 6 bases and the J segment 3 bases; nucleotides outside the gene matches: 9. The CDR3 loop spans 16 amino acids. The CDR3 region has the DNA TGTGCCAGCAGCCCTAGGACAGGGAGCTCTAATGAAAAACTGTTTTTT. Protein product: CASSPRTGSSNEKLFF.

This sequence joins TRBV13 and TRBJ2-1; TRBD2 matches at 11 bases. The ends lost 5 bases at V and 8 bases at J; junction bases unmatched: 14. Germline V CDR1 and CDR2: PRHDT, FYEKMQ (reference sequence). The CDR3 loop spans 17 amino acids. The CDR3 region has the DNA TGTGCCAGCAGCGCCCAAAGACTAGCGGGAAAGCTCTATGAGCAGTTCTTC. Amino acids: CASSAQRLAGKLYEQFF.